The 29 T cell receptor beta chains listed next were all sequenced from one sample in a study of blood T cell repertoires in COVID-19. TCRdb keeps only in-frame clones here, not all; method: immunoSEQ multiplex PCR. The sample lists fewer than 350,000 clones, approximately 92% occurring once. Sequenced input: peripheral blood. Every receptor here comes from a woman aged 30 to 39 with COVID-19, enrolled during active disease.

The J gene is TRBJ2-5, the V gene TRBV11-2, with 8 bases that match TRBD1. V was pared by 5 bases and J by 4 bases, with 18 bases of the junction left unmatched. The CDR3 length is 18 residues. Per the germline V gene, CDR1 is SGHAT and CDR2 is FQNNGV. CDR3 nucleotide sequence: TGTGCCAGCAGCCCCAGCGGACAGGGTCCCCGGGGAGGAGAGACCCAGTACTTC. This sequence encodes CASSPSGQGPRGGETQYF.

This clone was seen just once. The J gene is TRBJ1-1, the V gene TRBV5-4; D is perhaps TRBD1 (5 bases). With 3 bases removed from V and 0 bases from J, the gap between germline ends came to 12 bases. CDR1 is SGHNT and CDR2 is YYREEE in the germline V gene (reference sequence). The length of the CDR3 is 15 residues. The DNA for the CDR3 is TGTGCCAGCAGCTCCCCCGGGGGAATGAACACTGAAGCTTTCTTT. This encodes CASSSPGGMNTEAFF.

This rearrangement joins TRBV4-1 to TRBJ2-5, with 15 positions matching TRBD2. The trim removed 2 bases at V and 2 bases at J, leaving 3 bases unmatched. The CDR3 loop spans 17 amino acids. Germline loops: CDR1 MGHRA, CDR2 YSYEKL. The CDR3 DNA reads as TGCGCCAGCAGCCAAACTGGGACTAGCGGGAGGCAAGAGACCCAGTACTTC. Translated: CASSQTGTSGRQETQYF.

The chain employs TRBV5-1 and TRBJ2-1; TRBD1 might be the D (6 bases). The CDR3 spans 15 residues. Trimming stripped 1 base from V and 7 bases from J, with 15 bases between. The germline V gene encodes CDR1 SGHRS and CDR2 YFSETQ. CDR3 loop: CASSLLGGQGNEQFF. CDR3 DNA: TGCGCCAGCAGCTTGTTAGGAGGCCAGGGGAATGAGCAGTTCTTC.

The chain combines TRBV7-3 with TRBJ2-7; a weak D match, TRBD2 (5 bases). The CDR3 sequence is 14 residues long. Per germline, CDR1 SGHTA and CDR2 FQGTGA. Between the trimmed V and J ends, which lost 4 bases and 5 bases, there was a span of 15 bases. The CDR3 bases are TGTGCCAGCAGCTCCGGACTCGGCGGAGACGAGCAGTACTTC. Its protein product is CASSSGLGGDEQYF.

CDR3 nucleotides: TGTGCCAGCAGCAAAATCCTCCAGGGGGGCACTGAAGCTTTCTTT. This encodes CASSKILQGGTEAFF. This chain connects TRBV21-1 to TRBJ1-1; the tabulated D call, TRBD1, remains unverified against the DNA. TRBV21-1 is annotated as a pseudogene. The CDR3 sequence is 15 residues long.

The chain joins TRBV18 to TRBJ2-7; 10 bases agree with TRBD1. There are 15 residues in the CDR3. V was clipped by 0 bases and J by 6 bases; unmatched bases: 5. Germline CDR1 is KGHSH and CDR2 is LQKENI. DNA of the CDR3: TGTGCCAGCTCACCACCCTCAGACAGGGGGCTCGAGCAGTACTTC. Protein product: CASSPPSDRGLEQYF.

Points on this clone: Other DNA sequences in this sample translate to the same CDR3. J is TRBJ1-1 and V is TRBV4-1; D is possibly TRBD1 (5 bases). Germline CDR1 and CDR2: MGHRA and YSYEKL. Trimming pared 6 bases from V and 1 base from J, leaving 9 bases between. The CDR3 consists of 13 residues. The CDR3 coding sequence is TGCGCCAGCAGTCCAAGGGGGAACACTGAAGCTTTCTTT. This sequence encodes CASSPRGNTEAFF.

The chain couples TRBV28 to TRBJ2-7; 9 bases match TRBD2. J lost 4 bases, V lost 11 bases, and 9 bases had no gene match. Germline CDR1 is MDHEN and CDR2 is SYDVKM. The CDR3 consists of 13 residues. CDR3 region: CACASGTVYEQYF. CDR3 sequence (DNA): TGTGCCTGTGCTAGCGGGACGGTATACGAGCAGTACTTC.

This sequence joins TRBV2 and TRBJ1-2; D call uncertain. This CDR3 contains 14 residues. With 7 bases removed from V and 4 bases from J, the gap between germline ends came to 16 bases. Germline V lookup: CDR1 SNHLY, CDR2 FYNNEI. The CDR3 is CASTEGGSFYGYTF. DNA for the CDR3: TGTGCCAGCACAGAGGGCGGAAGCTTCTATGGCTACACCTTC.

This chain joins TRBV5-3 and TRBJ1-5, with D possibly TRBD1 on 6 matching bases. TRBV5-3 carries the ORF label, with uncertain function. The CDR3 consists of 14 residues. V was shortened by 0 bases and J by 2 bases, with 6 bases between the two germline ends. CDR3 protein: CARSLDRGNQPQHF. The CDR3 region has the DNA TGTGCCAGAAGCTTGGACAGGGGCAATCAGCCCCAGCATTTT.

This chain connects TRBV5-1 to TRBJ1-6; 8 positions match TRBD1. Unmatched junction bases numbered 18, after V lost 3 bases and J lost 7 bases. The CDR3 runs to 19 residues. Germline CDR1 is SGHRS and CDR2 is YFSETQ. The CDR3 DNA sequence: TGCGCCAGCAGCTCTTCCGGGACAGGCACGACCCAAGGGAATTCACCCCTCCACTTT. The encoded protein is CASSSSGTGTTQGNSPLHF.

The chain recombines TRBV6-5 with TRBJ2-5; D is uncertain. In germline, CDR1 is MNHEY, CDR2 SVGAGI. The CDR3 spans 15 residues. Trimming left V 0 bases short and J 5 bases short, with 13 bases between. The CDR3: CASSYSIQDWETQYF. The CDR3 nucleotides are TGTGCCAGCAGTTACTCGATTCAGGATTGGGAGACCCAGTACTTC.

The chain is built from TRBV7-2 and TRBJ2-2; TRBD2 matches 8 bases. V trimming: 5 bases; J trimming: 4 bases; junction bases outside the gene matches: 6. The CDR3 consists of 15 residues. The germline gives CDR1 SGHTA, CDR2 FQGNSA. The CDR3 DNA is TGTGCCAGCAGCACACCTACTAGCGGCACCGGGGAGCTGTTTTTT. Amino acid sequence: CASSTPTSGTGELFF.

The chain couples TRBV2 to TRBJ2-4, with D perhaps TRBD1 (6 bases). Trimming stripped 3 bases from V and 5 bases from J, with 17 bases between. The CDR3 is made up of 16 amino acids. CDR1 and CDR2 (germline): SNHLY, FYNNEI. The CDR3: CASSDGMGANENIQYF. CDR3 DNA: TGTGCCAGCAGTGACGGGATGGGGGCAAATGAAAACATTCAGTACTTC. The full variable domain, in which reference TRBV2 and TRBJ2-4 provide the parts outside the CDR3, is EPEVTQTPSHQVTQMGQEVILRCVPISNHLYFYWYRQILGQKVEFLVSFYNNEISEKSEIFDDQFSVERPDGSNFTLKIRSTKLEDSAMYFCASSDGMGANENIQYFGAGTRLSVL.

This chain connects TRBV25-1 to TRBJ1-1; no clear D gene. The V gene lost 1 base and the J gene lost 6 bases, with 9 bases spanning the gap. The CDR3 has 13 residues. Looked up from germline, CDR1 is MGHDK and CDR2 is SYGVNS. Here the CDR3 DNA reads TGTGCCAGCAGTGAATCGGTCGGGGCTGAAGCTTTCTTT. It specifies CASSESVGAEAFF.

The chain has TRBV7-9 and TRBJ1-5, with unresolved D. The V end was cut by 5 bases, the J end by 2 bases, with 4 bases between. This CDR3 region has 12 residues. From germline, CDR1 is SEHNR and CDR2 FQNEAQ (reference sequence). This CDR3 is CASSEGNQPQHF. The CDR3 DNA follows: TGTGCCAGCAGCGAGGGCAATCAGCCCCAGCATTTT.

The chain links TRBV6-1 to TRBJ2-1; 9 bases are shared with TRBD2. Germline loops: CDR1 MNHNS, CDR2 SASEGT. The CDR3 consists of 17 residues. V trimming: 0 bases; J trimming: 7 bases; junction bases outside the gene matches: 10. The CDR3 sequence is CASSEAARASGTNEQFF. As DNA, the CDR3 is TGTGCCAGCAGTGAAGCCGCCAGGGCTAGCGGGACGAATGAGCAGTTCTTC.

The chain is built from TRBV4-1 and TRBJ2-7; TRBD2 matches 11 bases. Germline CDR1 reads MGHRA; CDR2 reads YSYEKL. The CDR3 has 19 residues. Unmatched junction bases numbered 11, after V lost 0 bases and J lost 1 base. CDR3: CASSQDQTSGAHRSYEQYF. The CDR3 nucleotides are TGCGCCAGCAGCCAAGACCAGACTAGCGGGGCTCACCGATCCTACGAGCAGTACTTC.

The rearrangement uses TRBV18 and TRBJ1-1; 9 bases agree with TRBD1. Germline CDR1 reads KGHSH; CDR2 reads LQKENI. There are 14 residues in the CDR3. V lost 2 bases to trimming and J lost 9 bases; unmatched junction nucleotides: 7. This CDR3 is CASSPSAGTGQAFF. CDR3 nucleotide sequence: TGTGCCAGCTCACCAAGCGCCGGGACAGGGCAAGCTTTCTTT.

This clone has a handful of counts. The chain links TRBV25-1 to TRBJ2-1; 11 bases align to TRBD2. The CDR3 is 15 residues long. Germline V gene sequence: CDR1 MGHDK, CDR2 SYGVNS. The junction had 7 bases not matched to a gene; V was cut back by 6 bases and J by 6 bases. The CDR3 DNA sequence: TGTGCCAGCAGCTCAGAGACTAGCGGGACCAATGAGCAGTTCTTC. Protein sequence: CASSSETSGTNEQFF.

The V call is TRBV2, the J call TRBJ2-5; 8 nucleotides agree with TRBD1. Trimming cost V 6 bases and J 2 bases; bases outside gene matches: 11. Germline values: CDR1 SNHLY, CDR2 FYNNEI. There are 16 residues in the CDR3. Here the CDR3 reads CASSAGQGLGQETQYF. The CDR3 DNA follows: TGTGCCAGCAGCGCCGGACAGGGACTCGGACAAGAGACCCAGTACTTC.

V gene TRBV28 combines with J gene TRBJ2-5; a weak D match, TRBD2 (6 bases). V lost 8 bases, J lost 4 bases, and 20 bases lay in between. Germline V gene data show CDR1 as MDHEN and CDR2 as SYDVKM. The CDR3 is made up of 15 amino acids. The CDR3 DNA follows: TGTGCCAGCCACGGTTTAACGGGGGTACTAGAGACCCAGTACTTC. Its translation is CASHGLTGVLETQYF. The whole variable domain, filled in from reference TRBV28 and TRBJ2-5, reads DVKVTQSSRYLVKRTGEKVFLECVQDMDHENMFWYRQDPGLGLRLIYFSYDVKMKEKGDIPEGYSVSREKKERFSLILESASTNQTSMYLCASHGLTGVLETQYFGPGTRLLVL.

V usage is TRBV3-1 (or the pseudogene TRBV3-2) and J usage is TRBJ1-3; D is ambiguous. Trimming removed 4 bases at V and 0 bases at J, with 7 bases between. From germline, CDR1 is LGHDT and CDR2 YNNKEL (reference sequence). This CDR3 is built from 14 residues. CDR3 sequence (DNA): TGTGCCAGCAGCCCCGACTTCTCTGGAAACACCATATATTTT. The encoded protein is CASSPDFSGNTIYF.

This clone appeared once. This chain links TRBV19 with TRBJ1-5, with D possibly matching TRBD1 (5 bases). V gave up 7 bases and J gave up 9 bases, with 13 bases separating them. Germline values: CDR1 LNHDA, CDR2 SQIVND (reference sequence). This CDR3 has 12 amino acids. This CDR3 reads CASMRSRGPQHF. CDR3 sequence (DNA): TGTGCCAGTATGAGATCTAGGGGGCCCCAGCATTTT.

The chain combines TRBV11-2 with TRBJ1-2; tentative D call: TRBD1 (5 bases). CDR1 is SGHAT and CDR2 is FQNNGV in the germline V gene. CDR3 size: 12 residues. V lost 5 bases and J 5 bases, leaving 9 bases between the germline ends. In nucleotides, the CDR3 is TGTGCCAGCAGCGACAGTTTATATGGCTACACCTTC. This gives the protein CASSDSLYGYTF.

The CDR3 here is CAWSALPTTYANQPQHF. CDR3 DNA sequence: TGTGCCTGGAGTGCCCTCCCCACAACATACGCCAATCAGCCCCAGCATTTT. The chain has TRBV30 and TRBJ1-5; D call uncertain. V lost 1 base and J lost 3, with 19 bases in between. The CDR3 sequence is 17 residues long. Germline values: CDR1 GTSNPN, CDR2 SVGIG (reference sequence).

To note about this clone: A junction boundary mismatches the germline segment, possibly from a read error. The V call is TRBV30, the J call TRBJ2-7; 10 nucleotides align to TRBD1. From germline, CDR1 is GTSNPN and CDR2 SVGIG (reference sequence). The CDR3 runs to 11 residues. The chain's CDR3 is CAWSAGTGARF. The CDR3 nucleotides read TGTGCCTGGAGTGCTGGGACAGGGGCCCGGTTC.

This chain joins TRBV27 and TRBJ2-1; tentative D call: TRBD1 (5 bases). CDR3 length equals 17 residues. Germline assignment: CDR1 MNHEY and CDR2 SMNVEV (reference sequence). V lost 1 base, J lost 0 bases, and 13 bases lay in between. CDR3 sequence: CASSLFPGDSSYNEQFF. CDR3 coding DNA: TGTGCCAGCAGTTTATTCCCGGGCGACAGCTCCTACAATGAGCAGTTCTTC.